This record looks at one TCR beta chain sequence and its context. For every subset, genomic DNA was evenly distributed across several immunoSEQ plates. TCRdb's table, derived via immunoSEQ multiplex PCR, lists solely in-frame clones and lacks some. The data show roughly 650,000 clones, with about 96% seen just once and approximately 0.057% held by the top ten. The CDR3 is 13 residues long. V lost 4 bases, J lost 5 bases, and 11 bases lay in between. Germline V CDR1 and CDR2: SNHLY, FYNNEI. This specimen belongs to a study of shared clonotypes between healthy human individuals. The chain employs TRBV2 and TRBJ2-5, with no clear D. This clonotype originated in a woman between 25 and 40 years old in good health. The sample was naive CD4+ T cells sorted from blood. Documented subset: CD45RA+ positively selected. CDR3 in DNA: TGTGCCAGCAGTGGTGGGGTTGAGGAGACCCAGTACTTC. Translating it yields CASSGGVEETQYF.